The source of this T cell receptor beta chain is a study of blood T cells in healthy people across ages. V lost 0 bases to trimming and J lost 4 bases; unmatched junction nucleotides: 10. In germline, CDR1 is DFQATT, CDR2 SNEGSKA (reference sequence). The CDR3 is 16 amino acids. A second roughly 6 to 11 cycle PCR used barcoded and J-beta primers. TCRdb reprocessed the 5' RACE reads with MiXCR, giving one entry per CDR3 protein. The table records more than 900,000 distinct CDR3 sequences, approximately 25% of them present only once. The data also belong to a second study, concerning T cells of mothers and their children.

The V call is TRBV20-1, the J call TRBJ1-2, with 8 positions matching TRBD1. The TCR originated in a girl aged 2 to 9 in good health. The sample taken for sequencing was blood. The CDR3 DNA reads as TGCAGTGCTAGAGATTACGGGACAGGAAAAATCTATGGCTACACCTTC. This encodes CSARDYGTGKIYGYTF.